This T cell receptor (beta chain) was sequenced during a study of graft-versus-host responses after intestinal transplantation. Study-wide context: Anti-thymocyte globulin induction preceded roughly 3 years of tacrolimus and steroid maintenance in all recipients. General observations from the study: Graft-donor T cell macrochimerism coincided with high graft-versus-host to host-versus-graft clonal ratios in allografts.

Of note for this clone: The target antigen is unknown.

Method: immunoSEQ multiplex PCR; TCRdb's copy keeps in-frame clones and lacks some. Altogether around 2,500 clones are present, approximately 92% being singletons, with the ten largest covering around 1.5%. This TCR was recovered from a human patient who received an intestinal transplant, so some T cells may come from the graft donor. Specimen: PBMCs, collected around 20 days after intestinal transplant.

The CDR3: CASSSGVLSTDTQYF. Here the CDR3 DNA reads TGTGCCAGCAGTTCAGGGGTCCTTAGCACAGATACGCAGTATTTT. The chain joins TRBV28 to TRBJ2-3; the D gene is possibly TRBD1 (6 bases). Trimming pared 4 bases from V and 0 bases from J, leaving 11 bases between. This CDR3 has 15 residues. Germline V gene data show CDR1 as MDHEN and CDR2 as SYDVKM.